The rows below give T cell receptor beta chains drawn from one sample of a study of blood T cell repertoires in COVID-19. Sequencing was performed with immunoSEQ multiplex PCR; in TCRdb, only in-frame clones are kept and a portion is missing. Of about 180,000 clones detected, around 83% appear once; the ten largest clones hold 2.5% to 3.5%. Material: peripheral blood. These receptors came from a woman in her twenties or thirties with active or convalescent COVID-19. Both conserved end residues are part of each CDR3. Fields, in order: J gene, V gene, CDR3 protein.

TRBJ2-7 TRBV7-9 CASSLTGASYEQYF
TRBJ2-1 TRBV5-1 CASSTGTARLYNEQFF
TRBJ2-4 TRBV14 CASSQDHLKGNIQYF
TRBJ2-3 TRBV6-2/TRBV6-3 CASSLMGTDTQYF
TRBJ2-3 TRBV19 CASTSGRARLTDTQYF
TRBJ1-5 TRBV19 CASSINPGQPQHF
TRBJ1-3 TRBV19 CASSTPQGRGNTIYF
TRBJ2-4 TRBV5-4 CASSLWKNIQYF
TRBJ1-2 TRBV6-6 CASSYPGQRNGYTF
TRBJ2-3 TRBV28 CASSLWVGGGTDTQYF
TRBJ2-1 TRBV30 CAWTTGLAGDNEQFF
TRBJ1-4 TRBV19 CASSIQGLNEKLFF
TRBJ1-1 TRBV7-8 CASSFPTGVNTEAFF
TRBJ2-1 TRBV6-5 CASSFLSGGTYNEQFF
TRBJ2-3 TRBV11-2 CASSSRGGLHTDTQYF
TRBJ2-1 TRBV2 CASSEVTSGQYNEQFF
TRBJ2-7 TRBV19 CASSPKPRGNTGEQYF
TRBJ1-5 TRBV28 CASSPPYSNQPQHF
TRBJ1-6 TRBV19 CASSLQGFNNSPLHF
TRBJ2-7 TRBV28 CASSSQTSGTYEQYF
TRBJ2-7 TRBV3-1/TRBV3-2 CASSRPTSAGYEQYF
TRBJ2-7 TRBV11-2 CASSPYYEQYF
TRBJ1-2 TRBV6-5 CASSSRDRPGGYTF
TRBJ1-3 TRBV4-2 CASSRNWGQHSGNTIYF
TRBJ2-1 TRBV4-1 CASSQVDILSYNEQFF
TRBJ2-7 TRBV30 CAWSVSGGHYEQYF
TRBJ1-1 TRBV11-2 CAIRDPSEAFF
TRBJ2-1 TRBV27 CASTLQGAGEQFF
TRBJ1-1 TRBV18 CASSPPGRIFEAFF
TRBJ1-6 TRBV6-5 CASRVTDRGGSPLHF
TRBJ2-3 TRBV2 CASSEAQREGPNTQYF
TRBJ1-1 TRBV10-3 CAISEQQKNTEAFF
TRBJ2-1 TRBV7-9 CASSLLGQGDPDEQFF
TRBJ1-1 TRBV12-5 CASGLGQGPNTEAFF
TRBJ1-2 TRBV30 CAWRVQGGTAGYTF
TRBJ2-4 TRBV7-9 CASSPGLAGGPAKNIQYF
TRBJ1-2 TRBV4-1 CASSQEEDRVYYGYTF
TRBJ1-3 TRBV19 CASSFGAGSGNTIYF
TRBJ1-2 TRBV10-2 CASSPTDRSYGYTF
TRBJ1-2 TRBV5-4 CASSARQAYGYTF
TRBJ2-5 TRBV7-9 CASTSRPASGRIIQETQYF
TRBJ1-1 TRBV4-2 CASSPLEGQATEAFF
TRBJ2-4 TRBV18 CASSTTVGQGNIQYF
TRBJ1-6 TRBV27 CASTPHDRASLHF
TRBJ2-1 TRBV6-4 CASSRGGAGYNEQFF
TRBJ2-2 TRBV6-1 CASSGRASGNTGELFF
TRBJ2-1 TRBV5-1 CASSLRESYNEQFF
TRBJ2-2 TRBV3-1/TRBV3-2 CASKDSTGELFF
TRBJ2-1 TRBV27 CASSLSGGHNEQFF
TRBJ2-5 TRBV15 CATSRLASETQYF
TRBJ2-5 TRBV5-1 CASSKTGTGGAGTQYF
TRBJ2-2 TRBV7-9 CASRPTSGVYTGELFF
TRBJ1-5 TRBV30 CAWSKGQYSNQPQHF
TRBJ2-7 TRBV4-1 CASSQDPRATYEQYF
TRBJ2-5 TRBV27 CASSSGQGLQETQYF
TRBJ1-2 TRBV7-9 CASSVGQGSMLGGYTF
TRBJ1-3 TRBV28 CASRGQGSGNTIYF
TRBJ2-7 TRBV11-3 CASSFDTGTYEQYF